Sequencing of this TCR beta chain was carried out in a study of neoadjuvant nivolumab and ipilimumab in lung cancer. This clone qualifies as medium-sized. Its antigen is unidentified. Points from the study as a whole: Resected tumors had greater TCR richness and clonality than uninvolved lung. A small number of samples were TCR sequenced.

The CDR3 totals 13 residues. V was pared by 8 bases and J by 3 bases, with 13 bases between. The germline V gene has CDR1 MNHEY and CDR2 SMNVEV (reference sequence). TCRdb keeps only in-frame clones here, not all; method: immunoSEQ multiplex PCR. This sample yields more than 25,000 clones, of which about 78% are seen a single time; 18% belongs to the top ten. The V gene is TRBV27, the J gene TRBJ1-1, with unresolved D. This clonotype was obtained from an adult with non-small cell lung cancer. The source was tumor tissue, collected after neoadjuvant nivolumab, alone or with ipilimumab, at or shortly before surgery. CDR3 DNA: TGTGCCAGCCGTCGACCCGCGGACACTGAAGCTTTCTTT. Encoded protein: CASRRPADTEAFF.